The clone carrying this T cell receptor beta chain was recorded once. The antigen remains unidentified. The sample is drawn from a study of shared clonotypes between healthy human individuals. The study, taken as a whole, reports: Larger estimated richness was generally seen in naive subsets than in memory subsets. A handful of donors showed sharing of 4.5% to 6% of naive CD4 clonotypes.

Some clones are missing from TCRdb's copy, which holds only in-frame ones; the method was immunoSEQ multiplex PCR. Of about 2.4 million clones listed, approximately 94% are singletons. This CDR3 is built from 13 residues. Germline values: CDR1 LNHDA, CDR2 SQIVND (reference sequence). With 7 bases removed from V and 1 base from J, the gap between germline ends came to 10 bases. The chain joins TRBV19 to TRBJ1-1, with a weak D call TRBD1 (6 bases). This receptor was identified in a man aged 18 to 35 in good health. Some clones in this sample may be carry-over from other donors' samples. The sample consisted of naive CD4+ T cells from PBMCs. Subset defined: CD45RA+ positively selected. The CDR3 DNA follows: TGTGCCAGTAAGGGGGAAGGGAACACTGAAGCTTTCTTT. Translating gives CASKGEGNTEAFF.